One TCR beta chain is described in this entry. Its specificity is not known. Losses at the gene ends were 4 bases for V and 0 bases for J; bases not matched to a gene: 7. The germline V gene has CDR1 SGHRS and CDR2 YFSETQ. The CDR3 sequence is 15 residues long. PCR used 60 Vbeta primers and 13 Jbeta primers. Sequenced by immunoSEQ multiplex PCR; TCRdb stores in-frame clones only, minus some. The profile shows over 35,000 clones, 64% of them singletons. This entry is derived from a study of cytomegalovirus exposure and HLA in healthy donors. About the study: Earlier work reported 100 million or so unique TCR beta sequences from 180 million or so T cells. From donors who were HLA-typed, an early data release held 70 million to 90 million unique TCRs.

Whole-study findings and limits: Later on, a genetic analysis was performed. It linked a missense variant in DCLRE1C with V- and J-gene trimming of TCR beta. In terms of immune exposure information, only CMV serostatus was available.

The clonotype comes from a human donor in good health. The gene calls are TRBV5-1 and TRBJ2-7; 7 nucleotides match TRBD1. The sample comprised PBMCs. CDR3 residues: CASSETGVLSYEQYF. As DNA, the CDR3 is TGCGCCAGCAGCGAAACAGGGGTCCTCTCCTACGAGCAGTACTTC.